This T cell receptor (beta chain) is from a study of CD8+CD57+ T cells in acquired aplastic anemia. Study-wide points: CD8+ Simpson's diversity in patients was not significantly different from that in controls.

Profiling that covered TCR beta VDJ and CDR3 relied on genomic DNA as its template. TCRdb re-called the reads through MiXCR, storing one row per CDR3 protein. This table holds 150,000 to 200,000 distinct CDR3 sequences, 55% to 75% found once. CDR1 is GTSNPN, CDR2 SVGIG, per germline (reference sequence). V lost 7 bases and J lost 4, with 13 bases in between. This CDR3 region has 12 residues. This clonotype was observed at least ten times. The antigen remains unidentified. The sequenced sample consisted of sorted CD4+, CD8+, or CD8+CD57+ T cells (not recorded which) from PBMCs. This receptor was obtained from a human donor in good health. The chain links TRBV30 to TRBJ1-2; D is unclear. The CDR3 region is CASDDDGYGYTF. CDR3 bases: TGTGCCTCGGACGACGACGGCTATGGCTACACCTTC.